This T cell receptor (beta chain) was found in a study of CD8 T cells in Susac syndrome. With random hexamers, reverse transcription was performed on about 0.45 to 1 ug of RNA. A single record per CDR3 protein comes from TCRdb applying MiXCR to the immunoSEQ multiplex PCR reads. Of 180,000 or so distinct CDR3 sequences in the sample, 90% to 95% were seen once. Germline V gene lookup returns CDR1 MNHNS and CDR2 SASEGT. The CDR3 consists of 15 residues. V was cut by 6 bases and J by 5 bases, with 19 bases left in between. FACS enriched CD8+ TEMRA cells, while bulk CD8+ and CD4+ were negatively isolated.

Sequences were obtained from CD4+ T cells from PBMCs. The clonotype was recovered from a human donor with multiple sclerosis. The gene calls are TRBV6-1 and TRBJ1-2, with no clear D. In nucleotides, the CDR3 is TGTGCCAGCAGGCTCGGGTCCGGGAAGAATTATGGCTACACCTTC. Translating gives CASRLGSGKNYGYTF.